A single sample is the source of the 3 T cell receptor beta chains below, sequenced in a study of blood T cell repertoires in COVID-19. Profiling relied on immunoSEQ multiplex PCR, and the TCRdb table lists in-frame clones only, not all of them. Of some 160,000 clones listed, around four fifths are singletons. The sequenced material came from peripheral blood. The receptor set was obtained from a man aged 65-85 years with active or convalescent COVID-19.

The chain has TRBV6-5 and TRBJ2-7; 7 bases are shared with TRBD2. The CDR3 consists of 14 residues. Germline V gene lookup returns CDR1 MNHEY and CDR2 SVGAGI. Trimming at V came to 5 bases and at J to 0 bases, leaving 4 bases not matched to a gene. CDR3 residues: CASSTTSDSYEQYF. CDR3 DNA sequence: TGTGCCAGCAGTACAACTAGCGACTCCTACGAGCAGTACTTC.

This chain links TRBV19 with TRBJ1-4; 7 bases align to TRBD1. This CDR3 is built from 13 residues. V dropped 10 bases and J dropped 5; count of bases not matched to a gene: 7. Germline V gene sequence: CDR1 LNHDA, CDR2 SQIVND (reference sequence). The CDR3 here is CATHPGQNEKLFF. DNA of the CDR3: TGTGCCACCCACCCGGGACAGAATGAAAAACTGTTTTTT.

This clone was detected only once. The V gene is TRBV19, the J gene TRBJ1-2; TRBD1 matches at 11 bases. Trimming removed 3 bases from V and 8 bases from J; junction bases left unmatched: 5. There are 14 residues in the CDR3. The germline V gene has CDR1 LNHDA and CDR2 SQIVND (reference sequence). This CDR3 is CASSIGQGALGYTF. The CDR3, as DNA: TGTGCCAGTAGTATCGGACAGGGGGCATTGGGCTACACCTTC.